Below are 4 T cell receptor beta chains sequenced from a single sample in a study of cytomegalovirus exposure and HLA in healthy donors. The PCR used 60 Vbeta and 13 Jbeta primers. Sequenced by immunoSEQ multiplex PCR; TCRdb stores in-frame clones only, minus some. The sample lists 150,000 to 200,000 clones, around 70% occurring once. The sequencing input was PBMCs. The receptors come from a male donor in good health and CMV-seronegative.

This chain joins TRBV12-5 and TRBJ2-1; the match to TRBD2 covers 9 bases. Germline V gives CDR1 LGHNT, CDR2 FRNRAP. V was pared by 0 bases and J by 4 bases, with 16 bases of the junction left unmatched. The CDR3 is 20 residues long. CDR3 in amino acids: CASGLVLGREGRLGYNEQFF. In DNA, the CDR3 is TGTGCTAGTGGTTTGGTACTTGGGCGGGAGGGCCGTTTGGGGTACAATGAGCAGTTCTTC.

CDR3 protein: CASSRGRTPTNEKLFF. The CDR3 region has the DNA TGTGCCAGCAGCCGAGGGAGGACGCCAACTAATGAAAAACTGTTTTTT. The chain uses TRBV11-2 and TRBJ1-4; no clear D gene. Germline lookup yields CDR1 SGHAT and CDR2 FQNNGV. Deletions cut 5 bases from V and 0 bases from J, with 13 bases between. CDR3 length equals 16 residues.

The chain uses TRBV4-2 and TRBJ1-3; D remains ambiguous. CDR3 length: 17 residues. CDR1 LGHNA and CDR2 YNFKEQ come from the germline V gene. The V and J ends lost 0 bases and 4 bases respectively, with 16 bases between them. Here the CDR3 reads CASSQEPELSRGNTIYF. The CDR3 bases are TGTGCCAGCAGCCAAGAACCCGAGCTTAGTCGAGGAAACACCATATATTTT.

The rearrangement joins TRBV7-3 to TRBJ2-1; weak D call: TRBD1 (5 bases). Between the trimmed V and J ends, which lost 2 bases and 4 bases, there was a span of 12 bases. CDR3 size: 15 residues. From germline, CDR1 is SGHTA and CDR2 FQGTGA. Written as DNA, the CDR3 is TGTGCCAGCAGCTTAGAGTCCAGGGATTACAATGAGCAGTTCTTC. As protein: CASSLESRDYNEQFF.